The rows below give T cell receptor beta chains drawn from one sample of a study of blood T cell repertoires in COVID-19. Only in-frame clones appear in the TCRdb table, and some are missing; sequencing was by immunoSEQ multiplex PCR. The sample consists of 200,000 to 250,000 clones, less than 90% of them appearing once. Sequenced sample: peripheral blood. These receptors all stem from a woman older than 75 with active or convalescent COVID-19. Both conserved end residues are part of each CDR3. D genes are given only for firm matches. Some rows have no size entry. The others give once, few or many, or a class for an expanded clone.

D gene	V gene	J gene	clone size	CDR3 protein	CDR3 DNA
-	TRBV18	TRBJ2-1	few	CASSTTGRNEQFF	TGTGCCAGCTCAACGACAGGGAGGAATGAGCAGTTCTTC
-	TRBV5-1	TRBJ1-3	-	CASSVGLSSGNTIYF	TGCGCCAGCAGCGTCGGTCTTAGCTCTGGAAACACCATATATTTT
TRBD1	TRBV20-1	TRBJ2-7	-	CSASDRGDYEQYF	TGCAGTGCTAGTGACAGGGGTGACTACGAGCAGTACTTC
TRBD2	TRBV19	TRBJ2-3	few	CASSARLADTDTQYF	TGTGCCAGTAGTGCGCGACTAGCGGACACAGATACGCAGTATTTT
TRBD2	TRBV28	TRBJ2-2	-	CASSGGDVANTGELFF	TGTGCCAGCAGTGGGGGGGACGTCGCGAACACCGGGGAGCTGTTTTTT
TRBD2	TRBV7-2	TRBJ2-7	-	CASSKPGGGEQYF	TGTGCCAGCAGCAAACCTGGGGGGGGCGAGCAGTACTTC
TRBD1	TRBV6-4	TRBJ1-1	once	CASSYRGNTEAFF	TGTGCCAGCAGTTACAGGGGAAACACTGAAGCTTTCTTT
TRBD1	TRBV24-1	TRBJ2-1	-	CATSDPDRGHNEQFF	TGTGCCACCAGTGATCCGGACAGGGGGCACAATGAGCAGTTCTTC
-	TRBV5-4	TRBJ1-1	-	CASSLAGALGAFF	TGTGCCAGCAGCTTGGCAGGGGCCCTCGGGGCTTTCTTT
-	TRBV12-5	TRBJ1-2	-	CASGLVLGGAGYGYTF	TGTGCTAGTGGTTTGGTACTAGGCGGTGCAGGCTATGGCTACACCTTC
TRBD1	TRBV15	TRBJ2-7	-	CASRRDREAYEQYF	TGTGCCAGCCGCCGGGACAGGGAGGCCTACGAGCAGTACTTC
TRBD1	TRBV24-1	TRBJ2-1	-	CATSVPDRGPYNEQFF	TGTGCCACCAGTGTCCCGGACAGGGGACCCTACAATGAGCAGTTCTTC
TRBD1	TRBV18	TRBJ2-4	-	CASSLTGVGKNIQYF	TGTGCCAGCTCACTGACAGGGGTTGGCAAAAACATTCAGTACTTC
TRBD1	TRBV5-1	TRBJ2-5	-	CASSPTGVRETQYF	TGCGCCAGCAGCCCCACAGGGGTAAGAGAGACCCAGTACTTC
-	TRBV6-5	TRBJ2-6	-	CASKSEVRGANVLTF	TGTGCCAGCAAGTCCGAGGTGCGGGGGGCCAACGTCCTGACTTTC
-	TRBV2	TRBJ1-4	-	CASSNTGLVNEKLFF	TGTGCCAGCAGTAATACAGGCCTAGTTAATGAAAAACTGTTTTTT
-	TRBV28	TRBJ1-4	-	CASSLHGYATNEKLFF	TGTGCCAGCAGTTTACACGGGTATGCAACTAATGAAAAACTGTTTTTT
TRBD1	TRBV29-1	TRBJ2-7	-	CSVGTGREQYF	TGCAGCGTGGGGACAGGGCGCGAGCAGTACTTC
TRBD1	TRBV5-1	TRBJ1-1	-	CASSLGRQGRTEAFF	TGCGCCAGCAGCTTGGGAAGACAGGGACGGACTGAAGCTTTCTTT
TRBD1	TRBV2	TRBJ1-1	few	CASNGQGIAEAFF	TGTGCCAGCAATGGACAGGGTATTGCTGAAGCTTTCTTT
-	TRBV11-2	TRBJ2-1	-	CASSPTGIQEQFF	TGTGCCAGCAGCCCTACGGGGATACAGGAGCAGTTCTTC
-	TRBV7-3	TRBJ1-1	-	CASSRDLNTEAFF	TGTGCCAGCTCACGGGATCTGAACACTGAAGCTTTCTTT
-	TRBV3-1/TRBV3-2	TRBJ2-3	-	CASSQRGDTQYF	TGTGCCAGCAGCCAACGGGGAGATACGCAGTATTTT
-	TRBV23-1	TRBJ2-7	-	CASSLPRDCHSYEQYF	TGCGCCAGCAGTCTCCCCCGGGACTGCCACTCCTACGAGCAGTACTTC
-	TRBV5-1	TRBJ1-2	once	CASSLNGDSQGYTF	TGCGCCAGCAGCTTGAATGGCGACTCTCAGGGCTACACCTTC
TRBD2	TRBV7-3	TRBJ2-1	-	CASSSHVGLAGDNYEQFF	TGTGCCAGCAGCTCACACGTCGGACTAGCGGGAGATAACTATGAGCAGTTCTTC
-	TRBV5-5	TRBJ1-1	once	CASSYAGGGTEAFF	TGTGCCAGCAGCTACGCGGGGGGTGGAACTGAAGCTTTCTTT
TRBD1	TRBV11-3	TRBJ1-4	-	CASSPRGQRNEKLFF	TGTGCCAGCAGCCCCAGGGGACAGCGGAATGAAAAACTGTTTTTT
TRBD1	TRBV10-3	TRBJ2-2	-	CAISGQGASNTGELFF	TGTGCCATCAGCGGACAGGGGGCTTCGAACACCGGGGAGCTGTTTTTT
-	TRBV30	TRBJ1-2	-	CAWSVAGYRYGYTF	TGTGCCTGGAGTGTGGCAGGGTATAGATATGGCTACACCTTC
TRBD1	TRBV2	TRBJ1-1	-	CASSGWTGIWQAFF	TGTGCCAGCAGTGGTTGGACAGGGATTTGGCAAGCTTTCTTT
-	TRBV7-9	TRBJ2-7	many	CASTSRREADEQYF	TGTGCCAGCACCTCTCGCCGAGAGGCGGACGAGCAGTACTTC
-	TRBV14	TRBJ2-7	-	CASSQDRSYEQYF	TGTGCCAGCAGCCAAGATCGGTCCTACGAGCAGTACTTC
-	TRBV18	TRBJ1-1	-	CASSPVDQEAIGDTEAFF	TGTGCCAGCTCACCTGTGGATCAAGAGGCTATCGGGGACACTGAAGCTTTCTTT
TRBD1	TRBV6-1	TRBJ1-6	-	CASSVRTGVYNSPLHF	TGTGCCAGCAGTGTCCGGACAGGGGTATATAATTCACCCCTCCACTTT
TRBD2	TRBV27	TRBJ2-2	-	CASSPGTRSTGELFF	TGTGCCAGCAGCCCCGGGACTAGAAGTACCGGGGAGCTGTTTTTT
TRBD1	TRBV30	TRBJ2-5	-	CAWSKSFGTGVQETQYF	TGTGCCTGGAGTAAATCGTTCGGGACAGGGGTGCAGGAGACCCAGTACTTC
-	TRBV13	TRBJ2-3	-	CASSLDSGFTDTQYF	TGTGCCAGCAGCTTAGATTCGGGGTTCACAGATACGCAGTATTTT
-	TRBV3-1/TRBV3-2	TRBJ1-6	few	CASSARENSPLHF	TGTGCCAGCAGCGCCCGGGAAAATTCACCCCTCCACTTT
TRBD1	TRBV5-4	TRBJ1-2	-	CASSLRNRGGGGYTF	TGTGCCAGCAGCTTGAGGAACAGGGGAGGAGGGGGCTACACCTTC
-	TRBV28	TRBJ1-2	-	CASSYRLYGYTF	TGTGCCAGCAGTTACCGACTTTATGGCTACACCTTC
-	TRBV7-9	TRBJ1-2	-	CASSLGSTGIYGYTF	TGTGCCAGCAGCTTAGGTTCAACAGGAATTTATGGCTACACCTTC
TRBD1	TRBV30	TRBJ1-6	few	CAWDPGTGFNSPLHF	TGTGCCTGGGATCCCGGGACAGGGTTTAATTCACCCCTCCACTTT
TRBD1	TRBV5-1	TRBJ1-1	-	CASSSTGGLNTEAFF	TGCGCCAGCAGCTCTACAGGGGGATTGAACACTGAAGCTTTCTTT
-	TRBV7-9	TRBJ2-7	-	CASSLPQVPYEQYF	TGTGCCAGCAGCTTGCCCCAGGTTCCCTACGAGCAGTACTTC
-	TRBV7-2	TRBJ1-1	-	CASSLLPGKNTEAFF	TGTGCCAGCAGCTTACTTCCAGGGAAGAACACTGAAGCTTTCTTT
TRBD2	TRBV25-1	TRBJ2-7	few	CASSEFRREGYEQYF	TGTGCCAGCAGTGAATTTCGGCGGGAGGGATACGAGCAGTACTTC
-	TRBV19	TRBJ2-5	-	CASSFRGQIGTSQETQYF	TGTGCCAGTAGTTTCCGGGGACAAATAGGAACTAGTCAAGAGACCCAGTACTTC
TRBD1	TRBV9	TRBJ2-5	-	CASSAQGAGETQYF	TGTGCCAGCAGCGCACAGGGGGCCGGGGAGACCCAGTACTTC
-	TRBV12-3/TRBV12-4	TRBJ2-3	-	CASSFSSTDTQYF	TGTGCCAGCAGTTTCTCTAGCACAGATACGCAGTATTTT
TRBD2	TRBV2	TRBJ2-1	-	CASRATSGGSAYNEQFF	TGTGCCAGCAGGGCGACTAGCGGGGGGTCTGCCTACAATGAGCAGTTCTTC
-	TRBV10-3	TRBJ1-4	-	CAISESQGATNEKLFF	TGTGCCATCAGTGAGTCACAGGGAGCAACTAATGAAAAACTGTTTTTT